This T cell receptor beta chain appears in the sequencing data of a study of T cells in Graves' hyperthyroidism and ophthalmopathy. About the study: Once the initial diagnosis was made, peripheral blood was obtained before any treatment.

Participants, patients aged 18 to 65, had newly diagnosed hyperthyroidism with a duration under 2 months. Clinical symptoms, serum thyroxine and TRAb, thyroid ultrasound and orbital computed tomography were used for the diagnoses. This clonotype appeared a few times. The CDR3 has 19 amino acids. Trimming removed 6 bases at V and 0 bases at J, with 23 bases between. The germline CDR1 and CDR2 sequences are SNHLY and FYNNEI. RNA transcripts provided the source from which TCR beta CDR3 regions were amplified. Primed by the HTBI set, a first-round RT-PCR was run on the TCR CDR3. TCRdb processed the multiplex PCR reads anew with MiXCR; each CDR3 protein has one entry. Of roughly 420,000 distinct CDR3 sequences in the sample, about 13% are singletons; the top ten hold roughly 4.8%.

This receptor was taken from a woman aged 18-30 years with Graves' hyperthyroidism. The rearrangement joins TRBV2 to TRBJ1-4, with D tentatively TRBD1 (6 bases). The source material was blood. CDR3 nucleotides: TGTGCCAGCAGCGGGGGGGCAGGGCGATTAAGCGCAACTAATGAAAAACTGTTTTTT. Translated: CASSGGAGRLSATNEKLFF.